The clone carrying this T cell receptor (beta chain) was counted between two and nine times. Antigen: not known. In the PCR, 60 Vbeta and 13 Jbeta primers were used. The repertoire was sequenced with immunoSEQ multiplex PCR; TCRdb's copy has only in-frame clones and lacks some. The sample lists about 160,000 clones; around 79% were seen once. Per germline, CDR1 SEHNR and CDR2 FQNEAQ (reference sequence). The CDR3 loop spans 15 amino acids. Between the trimmed V and J ends, which lost 2 bases and 2 bases, there was a span of 13 bases. This sample is part of a study of cytomegalovirus exposure and HLA in healthy donors. Study-wide points: Among the most significant clusters, several appeared linked to common viral pathogens in a later analysis.

The chain is built from TRBV7-9 and TRBJ2-7; D might be TRBD2 (5 bases). This receptor was taken from a middle-aged man in good health and CMV-seronegative. Sequences were obtained from PBMCs. The CDR3 DNA is TGTGCCAGCAGCTTACCCCGGACTGAACCCTACGAGCAGTACTTC. It translates to CASSLPRTEPYEQYF.